These 14 T cell receptor beta chains share one sample of origin, sequenced in a study of blood T cell repertoires in COVID-19. Sequencing used immunoSEQ multiplex PCR; TCRdb keeps in-frame clones, though not all of them. The sample has 200,000 to 250,000 clones; nearly 90% are singletons. Sequenced: PBMCs or T cells enriched from blood (not recorded which). These receptors were obtained from a man aged 30-40 years who had recovered from COVID-19.

The rearrangement joins TRBV4-1 to TRBJ1-1; 8 positions match TRBD1. The V and J ends lost 2 bases and 5 bases, in that order; junction bases with no gene match: 7. There are 15 residues in the CDR3. In germline, CDR1 is MGHRA, CDR2 YSYEKL. The CDR3 sequence: CASSQPGQGKTEAFF. CDR3 nucleotide sequence: TGCGCCAGCAGCCAACCAGGACAGGGAAAAACTGAAGCTTTCTTT.

The J gene is TRBJ2-1, the V gene TRBV27; D is uncertain. Germline V gene lookup returns CDR1 MNHEY and CDR2 SMNVEV (reference sequence). V gave up 3 bases and J gave up 0 bases, with 15 bases separating them. The CDR3 contains 17 residues. CDR3 sequence: CASSLLDDFSSYNEQFF. The CDR3 DNA reads TGTGCCAGCAGTTTGCTAGATGACTTCAGCTCCTACAATGAGCAGTTCTTC.

V usage is TRBV11-2 and J usage is TRBJ1-1; D not certain. The CDR3 runs 13 residues. CDR1 and CDR2 (germline): SGHAT, FQNNGV. The germline V and J ends were trimmed by 5 bases and 5 bases, with 12 bases remaining between them. The CDR3 here is CASSRLLETEAFF. The CDR3 DNA is TGTGCCAGCAGCCGACTGTTGGAAACTGAAGCTTTCTTT.

The chain carries TRBV6-2 or TRBV6-3 and TRBJ2-5, with a weak D call TRBD2 (5 bases). V was trimmed by 4 bases and J by 3 bases, leaving 9 bases between them. Germline values: CDR1 MNHEY, CDR2 SVGEGT. The CDR3 is made up of 13 amino acids. The CDR3 coding sequence is TGTGCCAGCAGTTGGGCGGGCGAAGAGACCCAGTACTTC. Amino acid sequence: CASSWAGEETQYF.

The rearrangement uses TRBV4-3 and TRBJ1-1, with a weak D call TRBD1 (5 bases). Between the trimmed V and J ends, which lost 0 bases and 0 bases, there was a span of 11 bases. This CDR3 has 16 residues. In germline, CDR1 is LGHNA, CDR2 YSLEER. CDR3 DNA: TGCGCCAGCAGCCAAGATAGGGGCATATTGAACACTGAAGCTTTCTTT. This sequence encodes CASSQDRGILNTEAFF.

The CDR3 here is CATSDPTSGGSYNEQFF. The CDR3 bases are TGTGCCACCAGTGATCCGACTAGCGGGGGGTCCTACAATGAGCAGTTCTTC. The chain carries TRBV24-1 and TRBJ2-1; 13 bases fit TRBD2. V shed 3 bases and J 1 base; nucleotides not matched to a gene: 2. CDR1 is KGHDR and CDR2 is SFDVKD in the germline V gene. The CDR3 has 17 amino acids.

The chain couples TRBV12-3 or TRBV12-4 to TRBJ1-1; the D is unclear. Trimming shortened V by 5 bases and J by 6 bases, and 10 bases separated the two germline ends. CDR3 length: 12 residues. This CDR3 is CASSPNSAEAFF. The CDR3 DNA is TGTGCCAGCAGTCCCAATTCGGCTGAAGCTTTCTTT.

The CDR3 loop is CASSLARDSQNTEAFF. The CDR3 coding sequence is TGCGCCAGCAGCTTGGCCCGGGACAGCCAGAACACTGAAGCTTTCTTT. The rearrangement links TRBV5-1 to TRBJ1-1; 7 bases fit TRBD1. CDR3 length: 16 residues. Germline CDR1 reads SGHRS; CDR2 reads YFSETQ. V gave up 0 bases and J gave up 1 base; unmatched junction bases: 6.

The chain combines TRBV7-2 with TRBJ2-7; 9 positions agree with TRBD2. The CDR3 covers 15 residues. Germline V gene sequence: CDR1 SGHTA, CDR2 FQGNSA. V dropped 3 bases and J dropped 4; count of bases not matched to a gene: 7. The CDR3 DNA sequence: TGTGCCAGCAGCTTCGCGGGAGGGGTGAAATACGAGCAGTACTTC. Translation: CASSFAGGVKYEQYF.

This clone is termed medium-sized. The rearrangement uses TRBV6-4 and TRBJ2-7; the D is unclear. This CDR3 is 13 amino acids long. Trimming cost V 0 bases and J 7 bases, with 10 bases left between them. Per germline, CDR1 MRHNA and CDR2 SNTAGT. The CDR3 sequence is CASSDSDIGEQYF. The CDR3 DNA is TGTGCCAGCAGTGACTCAGACATCGGTGAGCAGTACTTC.

This clone has a single count. This chain uses TRBV28 with TRBJ2-3; 9 nucleotides line up with TRBD1. Germline CDR1 and CDR2: MDHEN and SYDVKM. The CDR3 spans 14 residues. With 4 bases clipped from V and 4 bases from J, the junction kept 3 bases outside the gene matches. The CDR3 loop reads CASSYRGLADTQYF. CDR3 DNA: TGTGCCAGCAGTTACAGGGGGCTGGCAGATACGCAGTATTTT. The variable domain in full, completed from reference TRBV28 and TRBJ2-3, reads DVKVTQSSRYLVKRTGEKVFLECVQDMDHENMFWYRQDPGLGLRLIYFSYDVKMKEKGDIPEGYSVSREKKERFSLILESASTNQTSMYLCASSYRGLADTQYFGPGTRLTVL.

The chain uses TRBV27 and TRBJ2-7; D is perhaps TRBD2 (6 bases). The CDR3 has 13 residues. Germline CDR1 is MNHEY and CDR2 is SMNVEV (reference sequence). Trimming removed 8 bases at V and 1 base at J, with 12 bases between. CDR3 sequence reads: CASRASGSYEQYF. The CDR3 nucleotides are TGTGCCAGCCGGGCCAGCGGGTCCTACGAGCAGTACTTC.

This clone is a singleton in its sample. V and J are TRBV13 and TRBJ1-2; 10 bases match TRBD1. Germline V lookup: CDR1 PRHDT, CDR2 FYEKMQ (reference sequence). The trim removed 5 bases at V and 4 bases at J, leaving 10 bases unmatched. CDR3 length: 16 residues. The CDR3 bases are TGTGCCAGCAGCCTACTCGGGACAGGGGCCGTCTATGGCTACACCTTC. This codes for CASSLLGTGAVYGYTF.

The V and J genes are TRBV5-1 and TRBJ2-7, with a possible D match to TRBD1 (6 bases). The germline V gene encodes CDR1 SGHRS and CDR2 YFSETQ. Deletions cut 7 bases from V and 7 bases from J, with 18 bases between. The CDR3 has 13 amino acids. The CDR3 spells CASGEQGLGEQYF. CDR3 nucleotides: TGCGCCAGCGGGGAACAGGGCCTGGGGGAGCAGTACTTC.